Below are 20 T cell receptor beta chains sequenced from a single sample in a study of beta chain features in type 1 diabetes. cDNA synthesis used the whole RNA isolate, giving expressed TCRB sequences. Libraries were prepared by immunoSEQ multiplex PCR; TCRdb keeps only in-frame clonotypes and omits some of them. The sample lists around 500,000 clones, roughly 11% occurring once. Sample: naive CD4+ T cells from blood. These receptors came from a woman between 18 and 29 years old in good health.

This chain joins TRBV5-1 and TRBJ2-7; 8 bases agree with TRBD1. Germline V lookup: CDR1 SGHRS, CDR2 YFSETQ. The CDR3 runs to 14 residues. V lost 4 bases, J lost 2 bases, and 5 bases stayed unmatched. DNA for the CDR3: TGCGCCAGCAGCAAGGACAGGGTGACCTACGAGCAGTACTTC. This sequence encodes CASSKDRVTYEQYF.

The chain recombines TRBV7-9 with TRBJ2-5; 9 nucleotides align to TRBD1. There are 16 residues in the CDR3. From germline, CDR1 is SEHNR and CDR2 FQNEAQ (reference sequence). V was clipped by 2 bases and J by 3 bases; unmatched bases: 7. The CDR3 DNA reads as TGTGCCAGCAGCTTACCGACAGGGGGTAGGGAAGAGACCCAGTACTTC. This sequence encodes CASSLPTGGREETQYF.

CDR3 DNA sequence: TGTGCCAGCTCACGAGGGGACACAGATACGCAGTATTTT. Translating it yields CASSRGDTDTQYF. The chain links TRBV18 to TRBJ2-3; D is tentatively TRBD1 or TRBD2 (5 bases each). Germline V CDR1 and CDR2: KGHSH, LQKENI. This CDR3 contains 13 residues. V lost 4 bases and J lost 2, with 7 bases in between. Combining the CDR3 with reference TRBV18 and TRBJ2-3 gives the whole variable domain NAGVMQNPRHLVRRRGQEARLRCSPMKGHSHVYWYRQLPEEGLKFMVYLQKENIIDESGMPKERFSAEFPKEGPSILRIQQVVRGDSAAYFCASSRGDTDTQYFGPGTRLTVL.

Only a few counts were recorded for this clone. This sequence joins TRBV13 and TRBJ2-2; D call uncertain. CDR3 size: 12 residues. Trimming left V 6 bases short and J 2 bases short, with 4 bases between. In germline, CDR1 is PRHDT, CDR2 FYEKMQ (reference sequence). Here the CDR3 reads CASSFNTGELFF. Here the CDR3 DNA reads TGTGCCAGCAGTTTTAACACCGGGGAGCTGTTTTTT.

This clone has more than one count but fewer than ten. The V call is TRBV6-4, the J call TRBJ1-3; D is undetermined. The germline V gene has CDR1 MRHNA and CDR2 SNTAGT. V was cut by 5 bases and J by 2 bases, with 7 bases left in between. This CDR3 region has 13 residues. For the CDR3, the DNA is TGTGCCAGCAGTCCGGGGACTGGAAACACCATATATTTT. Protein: CASSPGTGNTIYF.

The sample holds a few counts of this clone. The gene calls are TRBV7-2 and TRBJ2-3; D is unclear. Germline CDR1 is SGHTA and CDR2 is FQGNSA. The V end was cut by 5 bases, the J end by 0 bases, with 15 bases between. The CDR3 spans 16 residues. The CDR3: CASSARRAASTDTQYF. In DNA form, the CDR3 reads TGTGCCAGCAGCGCGAGAAGGGCAGCTAGCACAGATACGCAGTATTTT.

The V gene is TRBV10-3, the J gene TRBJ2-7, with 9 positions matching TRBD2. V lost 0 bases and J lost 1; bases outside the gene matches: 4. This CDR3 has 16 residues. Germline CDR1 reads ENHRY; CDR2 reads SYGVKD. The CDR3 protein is CAISESLAGASYEQYF. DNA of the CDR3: TGTGCCATCAGTGAGTCTTTAGCGGGGGCATCCTACGAGCAGTACTTC.

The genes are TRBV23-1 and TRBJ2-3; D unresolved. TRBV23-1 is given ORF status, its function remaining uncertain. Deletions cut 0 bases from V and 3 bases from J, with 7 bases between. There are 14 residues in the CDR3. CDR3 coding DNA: TGCGCCAGCAGTCAATCCGGGCTTACAGATACGCAGTATTTT. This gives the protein CASSQSGLTDTQYF.

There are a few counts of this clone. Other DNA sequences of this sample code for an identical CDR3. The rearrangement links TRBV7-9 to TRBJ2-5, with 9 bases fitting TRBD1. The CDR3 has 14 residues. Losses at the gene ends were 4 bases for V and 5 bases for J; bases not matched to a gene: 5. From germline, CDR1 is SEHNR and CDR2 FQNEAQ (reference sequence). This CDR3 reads CASSSQGARETQYF. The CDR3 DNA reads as TGTGCCAGCAGCTCACAGGGGGCGCGGGAGACCCAGTACTTC.

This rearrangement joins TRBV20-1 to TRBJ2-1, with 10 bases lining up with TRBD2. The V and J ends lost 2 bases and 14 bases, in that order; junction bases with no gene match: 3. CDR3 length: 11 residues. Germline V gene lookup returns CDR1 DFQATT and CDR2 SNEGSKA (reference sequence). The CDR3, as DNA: TGCAGTGCTAGATTTCTAGCGGGGGAGTTCTTC. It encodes CSARFLAGEFF.

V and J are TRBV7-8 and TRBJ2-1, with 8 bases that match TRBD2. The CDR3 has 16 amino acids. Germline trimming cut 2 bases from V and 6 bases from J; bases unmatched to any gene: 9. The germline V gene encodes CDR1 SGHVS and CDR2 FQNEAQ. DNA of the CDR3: TGTGCCAGCAGCTTACGTCCCGGGACTAGGCCCAATGAGCAGTTCTTC. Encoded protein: CASSLRPGTRPNEQFF.

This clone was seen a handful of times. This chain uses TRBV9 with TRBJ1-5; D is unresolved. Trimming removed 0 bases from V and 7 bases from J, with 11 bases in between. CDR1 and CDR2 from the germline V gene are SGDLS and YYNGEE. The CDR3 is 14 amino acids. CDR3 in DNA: TGTGCCAGCAGCGTAGGGGCGGGAAGCCAGCCCCAGCATTTT. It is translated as CASSVGAGSQPQHF.

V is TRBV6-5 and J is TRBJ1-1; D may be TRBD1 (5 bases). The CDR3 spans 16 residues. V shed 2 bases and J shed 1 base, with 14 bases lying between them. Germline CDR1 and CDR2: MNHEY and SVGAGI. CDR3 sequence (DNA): TGTGCCAGCAGTTACAACAGGAAGACCTGGAACACTGAAGCTTTCTTT. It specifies CASSYNRKTWNTEAFF.

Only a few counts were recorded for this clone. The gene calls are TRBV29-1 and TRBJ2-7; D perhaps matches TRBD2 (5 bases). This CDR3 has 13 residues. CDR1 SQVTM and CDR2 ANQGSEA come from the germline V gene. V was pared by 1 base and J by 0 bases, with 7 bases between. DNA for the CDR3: TGCAGCGTTGAAGTGGGGAGCTCCTACGAGCAGTACTTC. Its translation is CSVEVGSSYEQYF.

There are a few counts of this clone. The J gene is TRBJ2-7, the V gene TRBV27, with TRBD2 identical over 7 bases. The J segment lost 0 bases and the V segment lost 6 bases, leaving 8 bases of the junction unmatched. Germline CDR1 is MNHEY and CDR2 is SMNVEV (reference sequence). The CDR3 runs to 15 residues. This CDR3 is CASRKTSRSSYEQYF. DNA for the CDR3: TGTGCCAGCAGGAAGACTAGCCGGAGCTCCTACGAGCAGTACTTC.

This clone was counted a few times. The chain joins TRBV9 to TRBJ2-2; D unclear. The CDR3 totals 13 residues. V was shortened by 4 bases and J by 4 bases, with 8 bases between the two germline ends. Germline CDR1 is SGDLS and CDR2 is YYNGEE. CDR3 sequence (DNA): TGTGCCAGCAGCCCGGCCATCACCGGGGAGCTGTTTTTT. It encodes CASSPAITGELFF.

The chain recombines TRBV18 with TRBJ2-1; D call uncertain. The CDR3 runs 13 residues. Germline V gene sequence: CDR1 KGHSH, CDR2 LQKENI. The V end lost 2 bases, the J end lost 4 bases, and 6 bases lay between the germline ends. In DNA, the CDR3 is TGTGCCAGCTCACCAACAATATACAATGAGCAGTTCTTC. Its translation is CASSPTIYNEQFF.

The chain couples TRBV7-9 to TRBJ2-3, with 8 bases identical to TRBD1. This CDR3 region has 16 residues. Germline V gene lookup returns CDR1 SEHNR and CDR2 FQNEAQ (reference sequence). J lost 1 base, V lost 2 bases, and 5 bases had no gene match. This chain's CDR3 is CASSLLGQGGTDTQYF. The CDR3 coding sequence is TGTGCCAGCAGCTTATTAGGACAGGGAGGCACAGATACGCAGTATTTT.

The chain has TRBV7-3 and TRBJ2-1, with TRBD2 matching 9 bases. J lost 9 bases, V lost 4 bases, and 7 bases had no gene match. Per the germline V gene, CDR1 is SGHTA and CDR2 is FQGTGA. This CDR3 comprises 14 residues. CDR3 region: CASSSDSGSGEQFF. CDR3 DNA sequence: TGTGCCAGCAGCTCCGATAGCGGGAGTGGTGAGCAGTTCTTC.

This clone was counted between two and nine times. CDR3 bases: TGTGCCAGCTCATCCCACCGGGGGATGAACACTGAAGCTTTCTTT. Translated, it gives CASSSHRGMNTEAFF. The V and J genes are TRBV14 and TRBJ1-1; a possible D gene is TRBD1 (5 bases). The V end was cut by 8 bases, the J end by 0 bases, with 16 bases between. The CDR3 consists of 15 residues. Germline CDR1 is SGHDN and CDR2 is FVKESK.